The 24 T cell receptor beta chains below were found in one sample sequenced in a study of T cells after yellow fever vaccination. In TCRdb, the 5' RACE reads were re-called with MiXCR into one record per CDR3 protein. Here the sample spans some 390,000 distinct CDR3 sequences, over 15% being singletons. Sequenced material: PBMCs, taken before the yellow fever booster vaccination. Receptors were obtained from a man younger than 30 who received the YFV17D yellow fever vaccine.

This clonotype has a handful of counts. The V and J genes are TRBV2 and TRBJ2-1, with TRBD1 as a possible D gene (6 bases). V dropped 6 bases and J dropped 7 bases, with 13 bases sitting between them. This CDR3 region has 13 residues. The V gene's germline CDR1 is SNHLY and CDR2 FYNNEI. The DNA of the CDR3 is TGTGCCAGCAGCAGGGGATTGGGGAATGAGCAGTTCTTC. It codes for CASSRGLGNEQFF. Combining the CDR3 with reference TRBV2 and TRBJ2-1 gives the whole variable domain EPEVTQTPSHQVTQMGQEVILRCVPISNHLYFYWYRQILGQKVEFLVSFYNNEISEKSEIFDDQFSVERPDGSNFTLKIRSTKLEDSAMYFCASSRGLGNEQFFGPGTRLTVL.

This clonotype was found a few times. The chain carries TRBV6-2 or TRBV6-3 and TRBJ1-2; D is possibly TRBD1 (5 bases). Germline values: CDR1 MNHEY, CDR2 SVGEGT. Trimming removed 8 bases from V and 8 bases from J, with 18 bases in between. The CDR3 has 13 amino acids. The CDR3: CASAWSRALGYTF. The CDR3 nucleotides read TGTGCCAGCGCCTGGTCCAGGGCTCTGGGCTACACCTTC.

This chain connects TRBV6-2 or TRBV6-3 to TRBJ2-7, with 9 nucleotides matching TRBD1. Germline CDR1 MNHEY, CDR2 SVGEGT. V lost 5 bases to trimming and J lost 2 bases; unmatched junction nucleotides: 7. The CDR3 length is 15 residues. This chain's CDR3 is CASSTGGQGTYEQYV. For the CDR3, the DNA is TGTGCCAGCAGTACAGGCGGACAGGGGACCTACGAGCAGTACGTC.

This clonotype was detected a few times. The rearrangement joins TRBV9 to TRBJ2-7; maybe TRBD2 (7 bases). The V gene's germline CDR1 is SGDLS and CDR2 YYNGEE. V gave up 4 bases and J gave up 6 bases, with 11 bases separating them. The CDR3 is made up of 12 amino acids. The CDR3 bases are TGTGCCAGCAGCCCGAGGGGGGGCGAGCAGTACGTC. Translation: CASSPRGGEQYV.

This clonotype appeared a few times. The rearrangement links TRBV6-5 to TRBJ2-7; a weak D match, TRBD1 (5 bases). Looked up from germline, CDR1 is MNHEY and CDR2 is SVGAGI. The CDR3 is 13 amino acids. Trimming removed 2 bases from V and 5 bases from J, with 10 bases in between. Here the CDR3 DNA reads TGTGCCAGCAGTTACGGCTTAGGGGACGAGCAGTACTTC. This encodes CASSYGLGDEQYF.

The V gene is TRBV20-1, the J gene TRBJ2-2; TRBD2 agrees at 11 bases. CDR3 length: 16 amino acids. After removal of 1 base from V and 4 bases from J, the junction contained 5 bases not matched to a gene. CDR1 and CDR2 from the germline V gene are DFQATT and SNEGSKA (reference sequence). CDR3 amino acids: CSARVLAGEGTGELFF. CDR3 sequence (DNA): TGCAGTGCTAGAGTACTAGCGGGGGAAGGCACCGGGGAGCTGTTTTTT.

This chain connects TRBV27 to TRBJ1-2; possibly TRBD1 for D (5 bases). Germline-derived CDR1 and CDR2 are MNHEY and SMNVEV (reference sequence). The CDR3 is 13 amino acids. Between the trimmed V and J ends, which lost 8 bases and 3 bases, there was a span of 13 bases. DNA of the CDR3: TGTGCCAGCTGTCCAGGGTCTTACTATGGCTACACCTTC. Translated, it gives CASCPGSYYGYTF.

This chain links TRBV20-1 with TRBJ1-1; D gene unclear. Germline CDR1 DFQATT, CDR2 SNEGSKA (reference sequence). The CDR3 totals 10 residues. V lost 6 bases and J lost 5, with 7 bases in between. The CDR3 loop is CSAVNTEAFF. CDR3 DNA: TGCAGTGCCGTTAATACTGAAGCTTTCTTT.

This clonotype came up a few times. The rearrangement links TRBV12-3 or TRBV12-4 to TRBJ1-1; TRBD1 is a possible D gene (5 bases). The CDR3 runs to 15 residues. Deletions cut 6 bases from V and 3 bases from J, with 17 bases between. The CDR3 region is CASSRPGRGDTEAFF. The DNA for the CDR3 is TGTGCCAGCAGCAGACCCGGACGGGGGGACACTGAAGCTTTCTTT.

This clonotype was seen many times. CDR3 nucleotides: TGTGCCAGCAGTTCGGTCGCCGAAAACATTCAGTACTTC. Translating gives CASSSVAENIQYF. This chain connects TRBV6-5 to TRBJ2-4; D is ambiguous. CDR1 is MNHEY and CDR2 is SVGAGI in the germline V gene. The CDR3 has 13 residues. Trimming stripped 4 bases from V and 5 bases from J, with 9 bases between.

Only a few counts were recorded for this clonotype. The chain recombines TRBV10-3 with TRBJ2-1, with 11 bases lining up with TRBD1. Germline trimming cut 2 bases from V and 7 bases from J; bases unmatched to any gene: 1. This CDR3 spans 14 amino acids. The germline CDR1 and CDR2 sequences are ENHRY and SYGVKD. The CDR3 DNA is TGTGCCATCAGTGAGGGACAGGGGGCGAATGAGCAGTTCTTC. Protein product: CAISEGQGANEQFF.

There are a few counts of this clonotype. The chain uses TRBV4-2 and TRBJ2-3; 11 bases agree with TRBD2. J was trimmed by 4 bases and V by 4 bases; bases with no gene match: 4. The CDR3 extends over 15 amino acids. Germline CDR1 LGHNA, CDR2 YNFKEQ. CDR3 region: CASSLTSGGPDTQYF. The CDR3 coding sequence is TGTGCCAGCAGCCTAACTAGCGGGGGCCCAGATACGCAGTATTTT.

The J gene is TRBJ1-6, the V gene TRBV6-2 or TRBV6-3; no clear D gene. Germline V gene data show CDR1 as MNHEY and CDR2 as SVGEGT. The CDR3 length is 14 residues. V was cut by 2 bases and J by 6 bases, with 8 bases left in between. The CDR3 DNA is TGTGCCAGCAGTTACGGGAATTTTAATTCACCCCTCCACTTT. This translates into CASSYGNFNSPLHF.

The V gene is TRBV7-2, the J gene TRBJ1-4; TRBD1 aligns across 10 bases. The CDR3 runs 18 residues. V gave up 1 base and J gave up 8 bases; unmatched junction bases: 13. Germline lookup yields CDR1 SGHTA and CDR2 FQGNSA. This CDR3 reads CASSLGHPGQGFGEKLFF. DNA for the CDR3: TGTGCCAGCAGCTTAGGCCACCCGGGACAGGGGTTTGGCGAAAAACTGTTTTTT.

The gene calls are TRBV18 and TRBJ1-5; D not certain. V dropped 2 bases and J dropped 6 bases, with 8 bases sitting between them. The CDR3 is made up of 13 amino acids. The germline V gene has CDR1 KGHSH and CDR2 LQKENI. CDR3 sequence: CASSPEGSQPQHF. CDR3 bases: TGTGCCAGCTCACCAGAAGGGAGTCAGCCCCAGCATTTT.

The chain couples TRBV10-3 to TRBJ1-2, with a tentative D call TRBD1 (6 bases). Trimming took 6 bases from V and 6 from J, leaving 17 bases between them. Germline lookup yields CDR1 ENHRY and CDR2 SYGVKD. The CDR3 contains 14 residues. The CDR3 region has the DNA TGTGCCATCAGCACGGAGGAGGGGGTTGATGGCTACACCTTC. Translated, it gives CAISTEEGVDGYTF.

V and J are TRBV7-3 and TRBJ2-1; 8 positions agree with TRBD2. CDR3 length equals 17 residues. With 2 bases clipped from V and 6 bases from J, the junction kept 12 bases outside the gene matches. Germline V gene sequence: CDR1 SGHTA, CDR2 FQGTGA. CDR3 sequence: CASSLSSGGHKSNEQFF. In DNA, the CDR3 is TGTGCCAGCAGCTTATCGAGCGGGGGTCACAAGTCCAATGAGCAGTTCTTC.

The J gene is TRBJ2-1, the V gene TRBV7-6; perhaps D is TRBD1 or TRBD2 (5 bases each). The CDR3 length is 13 residues. Germline-derived CDR1 and CDR2 are SGHVS and FNYEAQ. Trimming left V 5 bases short and J 10 bases short, with 15 bases between. CDR3 in amino acids: CASSEQDFTEQFF. CDR3 in DNA: TGTGCCAGCAGCGAACAGGACTTTACCGAGCAGTTCTTC.

This clonotype was observed a few times. The CDR3 DNA sequence: TGTGCCAGCAGTGGTTTACAGTTCTATGGCTACACCTTC. It translates to CASSGLQFYGYTF. This rearrangement joins TRBV25-1 to TRBJ1-2; D unresolved. The V gene lost 4 bases and the J gene lost 4 bases, with 10 bases spanning the gap. Per the germline V gene, CDR1 is MGHDK and CDR2 is SYGVNS. The CDR3 runs to 13 residues.

The chain uses TRBV5-6 and TRBJ2-7; D assignment may be TRBD1 or TRBD2 (5 bases each). The CDR3 covers 12 residues. Germline assignment: CDR1 SGHDT and CDR2 YYEEEE. V lost 7 bases, J lost 2 bases, and 10 bases lay in between. CDR3 region: CASGTGPYEQYV. The CDR3 nucleotides read TGTGCCAGCGGTACGGGACCCTACGAGCAGTACGTC.

The chain has TRBV12-3 or TRBV12-4 and TRBJ1-5; 8 nucleotides align to TRBD1. This CDR3 contains 16 residues. V lost 8 bases, J lost 8 bases, and 17 bases stayed unmatched. The CDR3 is CASSANHGTGGEPQHF. The CDR3 nucleotides read TGTGCCAGCTCGGCGAATCACGGGACAGGCGGGGAGCCCCAGCATTTT.

This clonotype was observed a handful of times. The chain joins TRBV5-1 to TRBJ2-3; D gene unclear. The V end lost 4 bases, the J end lost 9 bases, and 15 bases lay between the germline ends. CDR3 length equals 13 residues. The germline gives CDR1 SGHRS, CDR2 YFSETQ. The CDR3 region has the DNA TGCGCCAGCAGCCTCGATCTGGTGAACACGCAGTATTTT. This codes for CASSLDLVNTQYF.

The rearrangement joins TRBV5-1 to TRBJ2-3, with D perhaps matching TRBD2 (7 bases). Germline V CDR1 and CDR2: SGHRS, YFSETQ. Trimming took off 0 bases at V and 5 bases at J, with 13 bases between the two ends. This CDR3 contains 15 residues. In DNA form, the CDR3 reads TGCGCCAGCAGCTTGGCCCGGGGGGCGGAAGATACGCAGTATTTT. Translating gives CASSLARGAEDTQYF.

This chain connects TRBV19 to TRBJ2-5; 10 bases fit TRBD1. Germline V lookup: CDR1 LNHDA, CDR2 SQIVND (reference sequence). The V gene end was trimmed by 9 bases and the J gene end by 4 bases; junction bases not matched to a gene: 8. The CDR3 is 14 residues long. The CDR3 sequence: CASRETGGRETQYF. As DNA, the CDR3 is TGTGCCAGCCGAGAGACAGGGGGCAGAGAGACCCAGTACTTC. Using reference TRBV19 and TRBJ2-5 for the parts outside the CDR3, the full variable domain is DGGITQSPKYLFRKEGQNVTLSCEQNLNHDAMYWYRQDPGQGLRLIYYSQIVNDFQKGDIAEGYSVSREKKESFPLTVTSAQKNPTAFYLCASRETGGRETQYFGPGTRLLVL.